This TCR beta chain originates from a study of T cell responses to AZD1222 COVID-19 vaccine. The protocol was immunoSEQ multiplex PCR, while the TCRdb copy is restricted to in-frame clones and leaves out a portion. The profile covers some 150,000 clones, with around 89% appearing a single time and 4.3% taken by the ten largest. The CDR3 sequence is 10 residues long. CDR1 and CDR2 (germline): SQVTM, ANQGSEA. Trimming removed 4 bases at V and 9 bases at J, with 7 bases between. Second doses that came at about 4 or about 12 weeks were put together. Study results and caveats: Baseline seropositivity occurred in only six AZD1222 recipients. The reported proportion of spike-specific TCRs targeting unmutated variant regions was nearly half. White British ancestry dominated among donors, who included more females, and clonal diversity was possibly underestimated.

This clone was detected once. Antigen: not known. The sequences come from peripheral blood, collected 28 days after the second AZD1222 dose. This receptor was obtained from an adult who received the AZD1222 COVID-19 vaccine. This chain connects TRBV29-1 to TRBJ2-1; D unclear. CDR3 protein: CSVGAVEQFF. The CDR3 DNA follows: TGCAGCGTTGGGGCGGTTGAGCAGTTCTTC.